Listed below are T cell receptor beta chains from one sample, sequenced in a study of radiotherapy plus CTLA-4 blockade in lung cancer. Generated by immunoSEQ multiplex PCR, the TCRdb table keeps only in-frame clones and is missing some. In the table there are about 76,000 clones, more than 80% of which are singletons. Sample: peripheral blood, taken from a patient treated with radiotherapy plus ipilimumab. Every receptor here comes from a human donor with non-small cell lung cancer who had stable disease on radiotherapy plus ipilimumab. Each CDR3 is given with its conserved first and last residue. D genes are given only for firm matches. Where a row states a size, it is once, few, many or the class of an expanded clone; other rows omit it.

abundance	v_gene	j_gene	d_gene	CDR3aa	CDR3nt
.	TRBV6-6	TRBJ2-7	TRBD1	CASSSDRGHSYEQYF	TGTGCCAGCAGTTCGGACAGGGGGCACTCCTACGAGCAGTACTTC
.	TRBV6-1	TRBJ1-4	.	CASSDPLGRGEKLFF	TGTGCCAGCAGTGACCCCCTCGGAAGGGGAGAAAAACTGTTTTTT
once	TRBV19	TRBJ2-7	TRBD2	CASSTTSGSEHEQYF	TGTGCCAGTAGTACCACTAGCGGGAGTGAGCACGAGCAGTACTTC
.	TRBV5-1	TRBJ2-3	.	CASSLDGGTPTDTQYF	TGCGCCAGCAGCTTGGATGGGGGAACCCCCACAGATACGCAGTATTTT
.	TRBV5-1	TRBJ2-3	.	CASSFSPTGGINTQYF	TGCGCCAGCAGCTTTTCCCCAACCGGGGGCATAAATACGCAGTATTTT
.	TRBV29-1	TRBJ1-1	TRBD1	CSVLSGGASPFF	TGCAGCGTCCTTTCAGGGGGCGCGAGCCCTTTCTTT
.	TRBV11-2	TRBJ1-4	TRBD1	CASSPGTGNEKLFF	TGTGCCAGCAGCCCCGGGACAGGCAATGAAAAACTGTTTTTT
.	TRBV9	TRBJ2-7	TRBD1	CASSVGDRGIEQYF	TGTGCCAGCAGCGTAGGAGACAGGGGGATCGAGCAGTACTTC
.	TRBV14	TRBJ2-3	.	CASSQPVVDTQYF	TGTGCCAGCAGCCAACCGGTTGTAGATACGCAGTATTTT
few	TRBV4-1	TRBJ2-7	.	CASSQDGYEQYF	TGCGCCAGCAGCCAAGATGGTTACGAGCAGTACTTC
.	TRBV9	TRBJ1-4	.	CASSAGHGPNEKLFF	TGTGCCAGCAGCGCCGGGCACGGGCCTAATGAAAAACTGTTTTTT